This T cell receptor (beta chain) is drawn from a study of control samples from healthy donors and cancer patients. Clones were read by immunoSEQ multiplex PCR, and TCRdb kept only the in-frame ones, dropping some. The sample holds 75,000 to 100,000 clones; just under 95% are singletons and the top ten take about 3%. The V end lost 0 bases, the J end lost 5 bases, and 10 bases lay between the germline ends. Germline CDR1 and CDR2: SGHTA and FQGNSA. This CDR3 region has 15 residues. The sequencing input was blood. The receptor's source is a human donor in good health. The donor label of this sample is uncertain. The V call is TRBV7-2, the J call TRBJ2-2; D not certain. The CDR3 coding sequence is TGTGCCAGCAGCTTAGCGTCCGCCTTGACCGGGGAGCTGTTTTTT. This translates into CASSLASALTGELFF.